The rows below give T cell receptor beta chains drawn from one sample of a study of PD-L1 blockade in urothelial cancer. Produced via immunoSEQ multiplex PCR; TCRdb's table is partial and in-frame only. The sample yields 58,000 or so clones, about 86% seen once. The source was PBMCs, collected around atezolizumab (anti-PD-L1) treatment. The origin of the receptors is a man aged 50 to 60 with urothelial cancer. Each CDR3 is given with its conserved first and last residue. D genes are given only for firm matches. Rows may omit the clone size; those that give it use once, few, many or a size class.

CASSYSSDYGYTF | TGTGCCAGCAGTTACTCCTCAGACTATGGCTACACCTTC | TRBJ1-2 | NA | NA | TRBV6-6
CASSLEGGHF | TGTGCCAGCAGCTTAGAGGGAGGACACTTC | TRBJ2-5 | NA | NA | TRBV7-9
CASSRGAVNEQFF | TGTGCCAGCAGCCGGGGAGCGGTCAATGAGCAGTTCTTC | TRBJ2-1 | NA | NA | TRBV5-4
CASSWTGDTEAFF | TGTGCCAGCAGTTGGACAGGGGACACTGAAGCTTTCTTT | TRBJ1-1 | few | TRBD1 | TRBV27
CASSPLEGYEQYF | TGTGCCAGCAGCCCTCTAGAAGGCTACGAGCAGTACTTC | TRBJ2-7 | NA | NA | TRBV7-9
CASSSSTTSIGDTQYF | TGTGCCAGCAGTTCGTCTACGACTAGCATAGGAGATACGCAGTATTTT | TRBJ2-3 | NA | TRBD2 | TRBV6-5
CASSPKTGVSPLHF | TGTGCCAGCTCACCGAAGACAGGGGTTTCACCCCTCCACTTT | TRBJ1-6 | NA | TRBD1 | TRBV18
CASSESPSLSSYNEQFF | TGTGCCAGCAGTGAATCCCCTAGCCTTTCCTCCTACAATGAGCAGTTCTTC | TRBJ2-1 | NA | NA | TRBV25-1
CASSPGQSYNSPLHF | TGTGCCAGCAGCCCGGGACAGAGCTATAATTCACCCCTCCACTTT | TRBJ1-6 | NA | TRBD1 | TRBV5-4
CASSQGAADNEQFF | TGTGCCAGCAGTCAGGGGGCGGCGGACAATGAGCAGTTCTTC | TRBJ2-1 | NA | TRBD1 | TRBV11-3
CASSVPGTGDSPLHF | TGTGCCAGCAGTGTCCCTGGGACAGGGGATTCACCCCTCCACTTT | TRBJ1-6 | NA | TRBD1 | TRBV6-1
CAGVGSRVANEKLFF | TGTGCCGGTGTCGGGTCCCGGGTGGCTAATGAAAAACTGTTTTTT | TRBJ1-4 | NA | NA | TRBV2
CASREDRVSGNTIYF | TGTGCCAGCAGGGAGGACAGGGTCTCTGGAAACACCATATATTTT | TRBJ1-3 | NA | TRBD1 | TRBV28
CASSYTLTREAGTF | TGTGCCAGCAGCTATACGTTGACCAGGGAGGCAGGTACCTTC | TRBJ1-2 | NA | NA | TRBV28
CASSLKAGGSTDTQYF | TGTGCCAGCAGCTTAAAAGCGGGAGGTAGCACAGATACGCAGTATTTT | TRBJ2-3 | few | TRBD2 | TRBV7-3
CASSLQRIGSTGELFF | TGTGCCAGCAGCTTACAGCGTATAGGGAGCACCGGGGAGCTGTTTTTT | TRBJ2-2 | NA | NA | TRBV7-6
CASSDGGRPGNEQFF | TGTGCCAGCAGTGACGGCGGGAGGCCGGGGAATGAGCAGTTCTTC | TRBJ2-1 | NA | TRBD2 | TRBV25-1
CASSPYDIWVAEAFF | TGTGCCAGCTCACCCTATGACATTTGGGTTGCTGAAGCTTTCTTT | TRBJ1-1 | NA | NA | TRBV18
CASSLSWQAGNTIYF | TGTGCCAGCAGTTTATCTTGGCAGGCTGGAAACACCATATATTTT | TRBJ1-3 | NA | NA | TRBV27